Sequencing of this T cell receptor beta chain was carried out in a study of a mutant IDH1 vaccine in newly diagnosed glioma. Time point described: week 11, during vaccination. One vaccine dose held 300 ug of mutant IDH1 20-mer peptide and came with topical imiquimod. TCRdb's table, derived via immunoSEQ multiplex PCR, lists solely in-frame clones and lacks some. The sample carries roughly 70,000 clones, 65% to 85% recorded once. A remark on this clone: Its target is not known.

The CDR3 is 12 amino acids. In germline, CDR1 is MDHEN, CDR2 SYDVKM. The ends were cut back, 10 bases at V and 7 bases at J, with 16 bases in the middle. The J gene is TRBJ1-2, the V gene TRBV28; the D gene is possibly TRBD1 (5 bases). The sequencing here drew on PBMCs, taken from a glioma patient whose treatment included an IDH1 peptide vaccine. This clonotype originated in a woman in her forties or fifties with glioma. The DNA of the CDR3 is TGTGCCACCACCGGGACTGACGGTGGCTACACCTTC. It encodes CATTGTDGGYTF.